This T cell receptor beta chain derives from a study of T cells in Graves' hyperthyroidism and ophthalmopathy. Researchers took RNA transcripts and amplified the TCR beta CDR3 regions from them. HTBI primers were used for first-round RT-PCR of the TCR CDR3. One entry per CDR3 protein results from TCRdb running MiXCR on the multiplex PCR reads. The data show 300,000 to 350,000 distinct CDR3 sequences, with approximately 22% seen just once and about 50% held by the top ten. The CDR3 is 15 residues long. Germline CDR1 and CDR2: MNHGY and SVAAGI. A few counts support this clonotype. Mismatch with germline at one junction end may stem from a read error.

The sample comprised blood. The chain combines TRBV6-9 with TRBJ1-2; the D is unclear. This TCR derives from a woman aged 50 to 60 with Graves' hyperthyroidism. This CDR3 is CVSSYGRSSTYGYTF. For the CDR3, the DNA is TGTGTCAGCAGTTATGGGCGTTCCTCCACCTATGGCTACACCTTC.